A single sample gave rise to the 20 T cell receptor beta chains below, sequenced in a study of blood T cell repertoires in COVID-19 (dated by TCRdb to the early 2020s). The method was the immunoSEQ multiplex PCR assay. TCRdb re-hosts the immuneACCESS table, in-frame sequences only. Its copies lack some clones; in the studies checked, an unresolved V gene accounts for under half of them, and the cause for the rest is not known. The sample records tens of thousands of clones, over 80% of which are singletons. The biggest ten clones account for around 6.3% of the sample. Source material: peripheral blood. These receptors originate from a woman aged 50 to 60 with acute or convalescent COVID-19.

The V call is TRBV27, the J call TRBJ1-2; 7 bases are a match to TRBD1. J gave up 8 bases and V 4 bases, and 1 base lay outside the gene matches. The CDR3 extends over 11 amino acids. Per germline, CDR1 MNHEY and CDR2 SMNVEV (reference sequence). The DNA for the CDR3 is TGTGCCAGCAGTTCAGGGGGAGGCTACACCTTC. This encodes CASSSGGGYTF.

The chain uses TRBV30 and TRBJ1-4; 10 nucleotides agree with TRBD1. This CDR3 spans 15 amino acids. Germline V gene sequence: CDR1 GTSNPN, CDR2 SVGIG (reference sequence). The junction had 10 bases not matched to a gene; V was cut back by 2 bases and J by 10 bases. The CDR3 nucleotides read TGTGCCTGGAGTACAGCCGGGACAGGGGATAGAAAACTGTTTTTT. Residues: CAWSTAGTGDRKLFF.

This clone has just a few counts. In nucleotides, the CDR3 is TGCGCCAGCAGCTCGCTGCCGAGGGAAGAGGGCTTCTTC. This translates into CASSSLPREEGFF. This rearrangement joins TRBV5-1 to TRBJ2-1; the D gene is possibly TRBD2 (5 bases). Germline V gives CDR1 SGHRS, CDR2 YFSETQ. The length of the CDR3 is 13 residues. V was trimmed by 3 bases and J by 16 bases, leaving 20 bases between them.

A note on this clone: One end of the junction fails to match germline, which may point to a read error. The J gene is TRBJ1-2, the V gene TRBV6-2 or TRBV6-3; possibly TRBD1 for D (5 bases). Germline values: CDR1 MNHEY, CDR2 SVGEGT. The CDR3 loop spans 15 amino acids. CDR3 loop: CASSSPGGGNYDYTF. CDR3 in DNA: TGTGCCAGCAGTTCCCCTGGCGGGGGGAACTATGACTACACCTTC.

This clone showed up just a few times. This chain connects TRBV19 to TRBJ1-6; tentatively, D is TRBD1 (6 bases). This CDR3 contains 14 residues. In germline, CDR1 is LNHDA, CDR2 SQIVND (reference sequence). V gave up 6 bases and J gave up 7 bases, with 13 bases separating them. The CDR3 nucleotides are TGTGCCAGTAGCAACAGGGAGGGCAATTCACCCCTCCACTTT. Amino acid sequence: CASSNREGNSPLHF.

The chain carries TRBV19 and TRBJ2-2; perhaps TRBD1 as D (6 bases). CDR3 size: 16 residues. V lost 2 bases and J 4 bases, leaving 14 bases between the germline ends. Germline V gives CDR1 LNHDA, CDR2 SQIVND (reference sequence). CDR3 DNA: TGTGCCAGTAGTATATGGGGGCTAGTCGGCACCGGGGAGCTGTTTTTT. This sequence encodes CASSIWGLVGTGELFF. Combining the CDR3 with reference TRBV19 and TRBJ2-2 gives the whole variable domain DGGITQSPKYLFRKEGQNVTLSCEQNLNHDAMYWYRQDPGQGLRLIYYSQIVNDFQKGDIAEGYSVSREKKESFPLTVTSAQKNPTAFYLCASSIWGLVGTGELFFGEGSRLTVL.

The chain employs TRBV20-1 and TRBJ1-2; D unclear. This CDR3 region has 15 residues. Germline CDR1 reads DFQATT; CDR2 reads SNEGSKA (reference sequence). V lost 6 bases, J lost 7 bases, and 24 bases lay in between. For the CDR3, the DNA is TGCAGTGCGAGTAGAGGTACCCTCGGAAGTGGTGGCTACACCTTC. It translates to CSASRGTLGSGGYTF.

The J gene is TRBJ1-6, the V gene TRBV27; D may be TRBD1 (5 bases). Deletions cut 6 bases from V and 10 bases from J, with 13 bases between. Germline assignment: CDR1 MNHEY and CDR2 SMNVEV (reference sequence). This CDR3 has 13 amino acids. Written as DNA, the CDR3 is TGTGCCAGCAGGCCGGGGGGACTCTCACCCCTCCACTTT. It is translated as CASRPGGLSPLHF.

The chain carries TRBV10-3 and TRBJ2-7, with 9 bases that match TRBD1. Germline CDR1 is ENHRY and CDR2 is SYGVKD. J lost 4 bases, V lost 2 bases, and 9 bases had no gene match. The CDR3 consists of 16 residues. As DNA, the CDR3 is TGTGCCATCAGTGAGGCTGCGGACAGGGGAGGGTACGAGCAGTACTTC. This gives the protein CAISEAADRGGYEQYF.

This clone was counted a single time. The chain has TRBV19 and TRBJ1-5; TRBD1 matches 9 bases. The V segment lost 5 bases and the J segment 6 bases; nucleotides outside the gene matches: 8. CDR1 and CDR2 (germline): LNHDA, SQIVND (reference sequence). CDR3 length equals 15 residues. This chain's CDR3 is CASSRRGTGSQPQHF. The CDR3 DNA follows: TGTGCCAGTAGTCGAAGGGGGACAGGGAGTCAGCCCCAGCATTTT.

The CDR3 DNA sequence: TGTGCCAGCAGTTCGGGGGATACGCAGTATTTT. Translated: CASSSGDTQYF. J is TRBJ2-3 and V is TRBV12-3 or TRBV12-4; TRBD2 is a possible D gene (5 bases). There are 11 residues in the CDR3. V was pared by 4 bases and J by 6 bases, with 5 bases between.

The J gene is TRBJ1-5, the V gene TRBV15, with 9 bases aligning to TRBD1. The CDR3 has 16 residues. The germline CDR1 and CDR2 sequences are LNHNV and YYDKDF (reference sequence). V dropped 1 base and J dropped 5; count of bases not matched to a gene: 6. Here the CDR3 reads CATSRGDRVGDQPQHF. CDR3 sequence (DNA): TGTGCCACCAGCAGAGGGGACAGGGTAGGGGATCAGCCCCAGCATTTT.

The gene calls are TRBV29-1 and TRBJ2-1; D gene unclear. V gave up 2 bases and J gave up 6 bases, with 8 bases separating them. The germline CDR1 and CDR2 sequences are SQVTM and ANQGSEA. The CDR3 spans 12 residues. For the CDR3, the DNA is TGCAGCGTTGAAAGCAACGTCAATGAGCAGTTCTTC. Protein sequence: CSVESNVNEQFF.

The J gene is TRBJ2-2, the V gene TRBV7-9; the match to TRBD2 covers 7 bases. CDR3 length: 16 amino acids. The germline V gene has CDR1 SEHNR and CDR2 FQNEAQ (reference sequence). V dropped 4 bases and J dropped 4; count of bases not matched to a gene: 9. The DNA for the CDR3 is TGTGCCAGCAGCTCTATTAGCGGGTCAGGCACCGGGGAGCTGTTTTTT. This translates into CASSSISGSGTGELFF.

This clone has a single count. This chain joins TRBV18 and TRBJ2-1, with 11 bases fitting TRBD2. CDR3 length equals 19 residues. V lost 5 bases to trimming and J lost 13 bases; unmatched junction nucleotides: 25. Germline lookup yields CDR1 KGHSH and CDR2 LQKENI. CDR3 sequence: CASSSGQSVNSGRATRQFF. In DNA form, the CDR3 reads TGTGCCAGCTCATCGGGACAGTCCGTCAATAGCGGGAGGGCAACCAGACAGTTCTTC.

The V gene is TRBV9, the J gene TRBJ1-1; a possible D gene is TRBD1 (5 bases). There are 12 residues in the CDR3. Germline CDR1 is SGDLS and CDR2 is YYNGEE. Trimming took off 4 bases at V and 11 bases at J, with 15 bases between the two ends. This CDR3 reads CASSLSGGKAFF. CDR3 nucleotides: TGTGCCAGCAGCCTCTCGGGGGGAAAGGCTTTCTTT.

CDR3 protein: CASSFRQRTNYGYTF. In DNA form, the CDR3 reads TGTGCCAGCAGCTTTCGACAGAGAACTAACTATGGCTACACCTTC. The gene calls are TRBV7-2 and TRBJ1-2; the D gene is possibly TRBD1 (5 bases). V gave up 3 bases and J gave up 0 bases, with 11 bases separating them. CDR3 length equals 15 residues. Germline V gene sequence: CDR1 SGHTA, CDR2 FQGNSA.

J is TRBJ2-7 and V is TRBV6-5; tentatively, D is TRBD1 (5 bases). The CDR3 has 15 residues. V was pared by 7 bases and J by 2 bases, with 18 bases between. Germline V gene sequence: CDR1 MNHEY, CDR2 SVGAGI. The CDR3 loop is CASKLTETPTYEQYF. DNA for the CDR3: TGTGCCAGCAAACTGACAGAAACCCCCACCTACGAGCAGTACTTC.

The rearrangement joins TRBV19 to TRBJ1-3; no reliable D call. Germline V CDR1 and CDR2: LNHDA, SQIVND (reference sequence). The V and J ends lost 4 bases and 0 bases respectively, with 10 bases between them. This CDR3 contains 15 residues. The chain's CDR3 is CASSTLAPSGNTIYF. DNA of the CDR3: TGTGCCAGTAGTACCCTTGCGCCCTCTGGAAACACCATATATTTT.

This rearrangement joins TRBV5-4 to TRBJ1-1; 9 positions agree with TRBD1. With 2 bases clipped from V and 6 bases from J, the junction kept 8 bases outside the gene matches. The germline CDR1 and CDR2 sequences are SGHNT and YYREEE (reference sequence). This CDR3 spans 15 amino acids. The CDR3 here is CASSLDRGYGPEAFF. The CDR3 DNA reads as TGTGCCAGCAGCTTAGACAGGGGGTATGGGCCTGAAGCTTTCTTT.